This T cell receptor beta chain appears in the sequencing data of a study of CD8 T cells in Susac syndrome. Random hexamers were used to reverse transcribe the RNA input (about 0.45 to 1 ug). The method of amplification for TCR beta CDR3 was immunoSEQ multiplex PCR, covering 54 Vbeta and 13 Jbeta. Using its own MiXCR run on the immunoSEQ multiplex PCR reads, TCRdb lists one record per CDR3 protein. Of about 200,000 distinct CDR3 sequences in the sample, around nine tenths were seen once. The CDR3 has 13 amino acids. CDR1 SQVTM and CDR2 ANQGSEA come from the germline V gene. V was trimmed by 1 base and J by 4 bases, leaving 9 bases between them.

The TCR was taken from a human donor with Susac syndrome. The specimen was CD4+ T cells from PBMCs. This chain connects TRBV29-1 to TRBJ2-3, with D perhaps given as TRBD1 or TRBD2 (6 bases each). CDR3 in DNA: TGCAGCGTTGAAGGGGGGGCAGCAGATACGCAGTATTTT. Its translation: CSVEGGAADTQYF.